This T cell receptor (beta chain) was sequenced for a study of regulatory T cells in long-lasting Graves disease. Points from the study as a whole: TRBV28, TRBJ1-2 and TRBJ2-5 were segments that persistent disease favored.

iRepertoire HTBI primers and Arm-PCR of CDR3 regions built TCR beta libraries. TCRdb called the multiplex PCR reads again in MiXCR, with one record for every CDR3 protein. The sample holds some 280,000 distinct CDR3 sequences, around a fifth seen once. The CDR3 loop spans 18 amino acids. In germline, CDR1 is MNHEY, CDR2 SVGEGT. With 0 bases removed from V and 2 bases from J, the gap between germline ends came to 14 bases. The sample's time point: persistent/refractory GD, antithyroid drugs over 5 years with positive TRAb. Extracted PBMC RNA gave rise to the TCR library. Roughly 10 milliliters of peripheral blood went into EDTA tubes. This clonotype appeared a few times. No antigen is known for it.

This chain connects TRBV6-2 or TRBV6-3 to TRBJ1-6; D possibly corresponds to TRBD1 (6 bases). The sample consisted of peripheral blood mononuclear cells (PBMCs), taken when the disease was refractory, from a patient treated with antithyroid drugs. The TCR sequence derives from a female donor with Graves disease. CDR3 coding DNA: TGTGCCAGCAGTTACTCTGGGGGCATAGGGGCCTATAATTCACCCCTCCACTTT. It codes for CASSYSGGIGAYNSPLHF.